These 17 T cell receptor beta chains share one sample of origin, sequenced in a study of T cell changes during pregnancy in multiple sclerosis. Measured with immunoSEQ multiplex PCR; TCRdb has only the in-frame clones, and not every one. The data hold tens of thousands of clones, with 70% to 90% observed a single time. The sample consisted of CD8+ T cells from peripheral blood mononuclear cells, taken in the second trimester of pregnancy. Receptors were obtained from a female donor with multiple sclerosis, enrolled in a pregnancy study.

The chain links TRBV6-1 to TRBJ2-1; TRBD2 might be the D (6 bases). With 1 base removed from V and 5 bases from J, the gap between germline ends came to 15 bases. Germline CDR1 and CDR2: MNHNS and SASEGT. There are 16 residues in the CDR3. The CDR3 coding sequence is TGTGCCAGCAGTGAAGGGATTTGGGGGGAAGACAATGAGCAGTTCTTC. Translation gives CASSEGIWGEDNEQFF.

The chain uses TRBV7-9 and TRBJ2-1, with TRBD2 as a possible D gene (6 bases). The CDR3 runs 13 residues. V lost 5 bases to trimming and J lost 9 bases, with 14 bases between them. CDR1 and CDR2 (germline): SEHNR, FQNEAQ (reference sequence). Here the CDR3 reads CASSNGRGGEQFF. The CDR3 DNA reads TGTGCCAGCAGCAACGGCCGGGGAGGTGAGCAGTTCTTC. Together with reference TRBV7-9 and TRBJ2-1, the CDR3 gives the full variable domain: DTGVSQNPRHKITKRGQNVTFRCDPISEHNRLYWYRQTLGQGPEFLTYFQNEAQLEKSRLLSDRFSAERPKGSFSTLEIQRTEQGDSAMYLCASSNGRGGEQFFGPGTRLTVL.

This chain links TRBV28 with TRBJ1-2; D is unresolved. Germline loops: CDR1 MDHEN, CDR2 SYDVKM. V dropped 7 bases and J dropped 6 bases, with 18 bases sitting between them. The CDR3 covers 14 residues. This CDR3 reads CASTASGNLDGYTF. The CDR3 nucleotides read TGTGCCAGCACCGCGTCCGGGAATCTTGATGGCTACACCTTC.

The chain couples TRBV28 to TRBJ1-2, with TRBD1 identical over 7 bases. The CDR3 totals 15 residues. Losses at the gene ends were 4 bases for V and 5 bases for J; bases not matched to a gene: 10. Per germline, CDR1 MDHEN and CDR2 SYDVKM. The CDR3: CASSSSWDSQYGYTF. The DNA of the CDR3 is TGTGCCAGCAGTTCAAGCTGGGACAGTCAATATGGCTACACCTTC.

The CDR3 here is CASSLVGHGQPYEQYF. For the CDR3, the DNA is TGTGCCAGCAGCTTAGTAGGCCATGGACAGCCCTACGAGCAGTACTTC. The chain employs TRBV7-9 and TRBJ2-7; TRBD1 is a possible D gene (6 bases). V was cut by 1 base and J by 2 bases, with 15 bases left in between. Germline V gene sequence: CDR1 SEHNR, CDR2 FQNEAQ (reference sequence). There are 16 residues in the CDR3. Complete variable domain (other parts from reference TRBV7-9 and TRBJ2-7): DTGVSQNPRHKITKRGQNVTFRCDPISEHNRLYWYRQTLGQGPEFLTYFQNEAQLEKSRLLSDRFSAERPKGSFSTLEIQRTEQGDSAMYLCASSLVGHGQPYEQYFGPGTRLTVT.

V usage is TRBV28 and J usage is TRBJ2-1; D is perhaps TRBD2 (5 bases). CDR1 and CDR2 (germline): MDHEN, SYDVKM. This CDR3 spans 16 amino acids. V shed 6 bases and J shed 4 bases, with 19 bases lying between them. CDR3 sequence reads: CASSPFKWELYNEQFF. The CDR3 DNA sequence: TGTGCCAGCAGCCCCTTTAAGTGGGAGCTATACAATGAGCAGTTCTTC.

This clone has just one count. The DNA of the CDR3 is TGTGCTAGTGGTCCCGCGCTAGGGGCTCACGAGCAGTACTTC. Its translation is CASGPALGAHEQYF. The chain recombines TRBV12-5 with TRBJ2-7; maybe TRBD1 (5 bases). Germline CDR1 LGHNT, CDR2 FRNRAP. The CDR3 runs to 14 residues. Trimming left V 5 bases short and J 5 bases short, with 16 bases between.

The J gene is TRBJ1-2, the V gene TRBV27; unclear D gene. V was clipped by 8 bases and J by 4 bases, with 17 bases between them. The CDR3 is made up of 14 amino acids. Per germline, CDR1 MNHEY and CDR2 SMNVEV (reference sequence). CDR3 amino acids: CASAGPHPSYGYTF. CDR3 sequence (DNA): TGTGCCAGCGCTGGGCCGCACCCTTCCTATGGCTACACCTTC.

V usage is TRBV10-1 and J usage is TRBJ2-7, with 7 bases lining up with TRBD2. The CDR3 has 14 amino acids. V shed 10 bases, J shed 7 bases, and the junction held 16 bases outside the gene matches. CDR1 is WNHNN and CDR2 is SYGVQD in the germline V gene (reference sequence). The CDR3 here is CAIIGGTIGSEQYF. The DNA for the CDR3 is TGCGCCATCATCGGGGGGACTATCGGATCAGAGCAGTACTTC.

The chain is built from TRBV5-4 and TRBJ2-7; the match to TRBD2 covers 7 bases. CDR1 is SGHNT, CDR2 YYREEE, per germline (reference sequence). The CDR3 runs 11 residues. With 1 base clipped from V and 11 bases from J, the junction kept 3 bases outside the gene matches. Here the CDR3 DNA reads TGTGCCAGCAGCTTGTTACGGGAGGAGTACTTC. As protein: CASSLLREEYF.

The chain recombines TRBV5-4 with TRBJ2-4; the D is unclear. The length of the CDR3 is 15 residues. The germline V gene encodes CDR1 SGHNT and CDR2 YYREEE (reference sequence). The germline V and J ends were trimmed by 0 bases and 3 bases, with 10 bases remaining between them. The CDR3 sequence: CASSLGTVGKNIQYF. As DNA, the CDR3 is TGTGCCAGCAGCTTGGGCACGGTTGGCAAAAACATTCAGTACTTC.

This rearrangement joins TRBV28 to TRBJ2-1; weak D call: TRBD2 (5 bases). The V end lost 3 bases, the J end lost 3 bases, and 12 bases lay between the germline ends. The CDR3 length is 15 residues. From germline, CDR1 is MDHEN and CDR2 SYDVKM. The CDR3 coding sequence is TGTGCCAGCAGTTTGCTGGCGGAGGTCTACAATGAGCAGTTCTTC. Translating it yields CASSLLAEVYNEQFF.

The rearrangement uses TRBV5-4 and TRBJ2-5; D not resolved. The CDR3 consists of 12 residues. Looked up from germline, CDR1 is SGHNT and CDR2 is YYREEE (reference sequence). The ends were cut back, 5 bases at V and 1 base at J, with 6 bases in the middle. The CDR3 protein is CASRGTQETQYF. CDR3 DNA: TGTGCCAGCAGGGGCACCCAAGAGACCCAGTACTTC.

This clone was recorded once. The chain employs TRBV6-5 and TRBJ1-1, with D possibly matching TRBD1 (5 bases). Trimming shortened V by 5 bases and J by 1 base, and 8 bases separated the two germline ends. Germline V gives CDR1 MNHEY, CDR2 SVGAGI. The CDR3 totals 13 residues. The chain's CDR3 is CASSRGANTEAFF. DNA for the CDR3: TGTGCCAGCAGTCGCGGGGCGAACACTGAAGCTTTCTTT.

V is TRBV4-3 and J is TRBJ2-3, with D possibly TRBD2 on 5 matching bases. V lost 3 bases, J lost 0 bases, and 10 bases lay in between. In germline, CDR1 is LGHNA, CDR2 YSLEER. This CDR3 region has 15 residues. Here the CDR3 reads CASSQITGSTDTQYF. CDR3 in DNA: TGCGCCAGCAGCCAGATTACGGGGAGCACAGATACGCAGTATTTT.

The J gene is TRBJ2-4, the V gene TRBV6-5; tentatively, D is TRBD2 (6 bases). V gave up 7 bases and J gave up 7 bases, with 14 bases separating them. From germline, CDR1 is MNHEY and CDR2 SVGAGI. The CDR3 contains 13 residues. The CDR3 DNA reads TGTGCCAGCACCCCCGGGGAGGCGAACATTCAGTACTTC. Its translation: CASTPGEANIQYF.

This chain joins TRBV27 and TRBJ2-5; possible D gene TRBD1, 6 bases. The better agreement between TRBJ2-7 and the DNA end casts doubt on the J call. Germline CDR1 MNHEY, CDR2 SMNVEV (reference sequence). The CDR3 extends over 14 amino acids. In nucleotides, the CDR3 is TGTGCCAGCAGTCCCGGCCGGACAGTCTACGAGCAGTACTTC. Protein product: CASSPGRTVYEQYF.